The following is a TCR beta chain sequence with its context. At one boundary the junction diverges from the germline segment, which might be a read error. The sample originates from a study of T cells in Graves' hyperthyroidism and ophthalmopathy. Amplification yielded TCR beta CDR3 regions, with RNA transcripts as the source. The study used the HTBI primer set for a first-round RT-PCR of the TCR CDR3. Via MiXCR, TCRdb re-called the multiplex PCR reads, giving one row per CDR3 protein. The sample contains fewer than 650,000 distinct CDR3 sequences, more than 13% of which appear only once. Disease duration was under 3 months in the ophthalmopathy patients, who also had a Clinical Activity Score of at least 3 and a NOSPECS grade of at least 4. Looked up from germline, CDR1 is PRHDT and CDR2 is FYEKMQ (reference sequence). This CDR3 comprises 16 residues.

This chain joins TRBV13 and TRBJ2-7, with TRBD2 identical over 7 bases. The sequence derives from a woman aged 18-35 years with Graves' ophthalmopathy. Sequencing input: blood. CDR3 sequence (DNA): TGTGCCGGCAGCCTAAATCTAGCGGAGGCATCCTACGAGCAGTACTTC. Its protein product is CAGSLNLAEASYEQYF.